This record covers a single T cell receptor beta chain. Repertoires were generated with immunoSEQ multiplex PCR, while TCRdb's copy carries only in-frame clones and drops some. The sample has about 94,000 clones; over 75% are singletons. This entry is derived from a study of control samples from healthy donors and cancer patients. The origin of this receptor is a woman aged 18-30 years in good health. Material: blood.

CDR3 loop: CASSLYSYRDQPQHF. DNA for the CDR3: TGTGCCAGCAGCTTGTATTCCTACAGGGACCAGCCCCAGCATTTT. The chain recombines TRBV5-6 with TRBJ1-5, with D perhaps matching TRBD1 (6 bases). The CDR3 spans 15 residues. The V gene lost 1 base and the J gene lost 7 bases, with 15 bases spanning the gap. The V gene's germline CDR1 is SGHDT and CDR2 YYEEEE.